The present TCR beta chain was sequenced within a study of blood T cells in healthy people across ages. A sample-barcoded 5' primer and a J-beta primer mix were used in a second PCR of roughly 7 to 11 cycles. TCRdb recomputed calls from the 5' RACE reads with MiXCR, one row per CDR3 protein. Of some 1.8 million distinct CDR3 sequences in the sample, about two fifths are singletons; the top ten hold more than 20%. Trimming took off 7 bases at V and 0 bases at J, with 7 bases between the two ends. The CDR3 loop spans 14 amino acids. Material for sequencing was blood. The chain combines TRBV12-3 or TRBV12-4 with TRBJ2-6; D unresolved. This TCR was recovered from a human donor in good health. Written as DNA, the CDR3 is TGTGCCAGCAAAAAAACCTCTGGGGCCAACGTCCTGACTTTC. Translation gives CASKKTSGANVLTF.